This T cell receptor (beta chain) was sequenced during a study of T cells after posttransplantation cyclophosphamide. Cells defined as naive were viable CD3+CD4+ or CD3+CD8+ and CCR7+CD45RA+CD45RO-CD95-CD27+CD28+. V trimming: 7 bases; J trimming: 4 bases; junction bases outside the gene matches: 8. This CDR3 is built from 14 residues. The germline CDR1 and CDR2 sequences are MNHEY and SMNVEV (reference sequence). The table came from immunoSEQ multiplex PCR; TCRdb's copy has only in-frame clones and leaves some out. The table has 10,000 to 13,000 clones, roughly 95% seen once. The source material was naive CD8+ T cells sorted from PBMCs. V and J are TRBV27 and TRBJ1-2; TRBD1 aligns across 8 bases. This sequence originates from a young man in good health and a related stem cell transplant donor. The CDR3 loop is CASKLTGEGYGYTF. In DNA, the CDR3 is TGTGCCAGCAAGCTGACAGGGGAGGGCTATGGCTACACCTTC.